Listed here are 14 T cell receptor beta chains from one sample, sequenced in a study of blood T cell repertoires in COVID-19. Clones were read by immunoSEQ multiplex PCR, and TCRdb kept only the in-frame ones, dropping some. The sample holds approximately 260,000 clones; roughly 90% are singletons and the top ten take about 2%. The sample was PBMCs or T cells enriched from blood (not recorded which). These receptors were obtained from a woman aged 55-69 years who had recovered from COVID-19.

The rearrangement joins TRBV19 to TRBJ1-5, with D possibly TRBD1 on 5 matching bases. Trimming stripped 6 bases from V and 0 bases from J, with 9 bases between. This CDR3 spans 14 amino acids. CDR1 and CDR2 from the germline V gene are LNHDA and SQIVND (reference sequence). The CDR3 DNA sequence: TGTGCCAGTAGGACAGATCATAGCAATCAGCCCCAGCATTTT. Amino acid sequence: CASRTDHSNQPQHF.

The genes are TRBV7-2 and TRBJ1-3; D perhaps matches TRBD1 (6 bases). The CDR3 covers 16 residues. Germline CDR1 and CDR2: SGHTA and FQGNSA. Trimming took off 2 bases at V and 0 bases at J, with 11 bases between the two ends. CDR3 amino acids: CASSLQGPLSGNTIYF. As DNA, the CDR3 is TGTGCCAGCAGCTTACAGGGGCCCCTCTCTGGAAACACCATATATTTT.

This chain links TRBV4-1 with TRBJ1-5, with D possibly being TRBD1 (5 bases). Germline CDR1 is MGHRA and CDR2 is YSYEKL. The CDR3 is 16 residues long. Trimming shortened V by 0 bases and J by 3 bases, and 12 bases separated the two germline ends. CDR3 coding DNA: TGCGCCAGCAGCCAAGAACGCCAGGGAATCAATCAGCCCCAGCATTTT. Translation gives CASSQERQGINQPQHF.

V usage is TRBV7-3 and J usage is TRBJ2-5; 7 bases fit TRBD1. This CDR3 spans 14 amino acids. J lost 5 bases, V lost 5 bases, and 8 bases had no gene match. The germline V gene has CDR1 SGHTA and CDR2 FQGTGA. CDR3 coding DNA: TGTGCCAGCAGCCCGAGTAACAGGGGCGAGACCCAGTACTTC. This encodes CASSPSNRGETQYF.

The CDR3 loop reads CASSLYRSNEKLFF. CDR3 DNA sequence: TGTGCCAGCAGTTTATACAGATCGAATGAAAAACTGTTTTTT. The chain couples TRBV27 to TRBJ1-4; unclear D gene. The germline V gene encodes CDR1 MNHEY and CDR2 SMNVEV (reference sequence). The CDR3 is made up of 14 amino acids. V lost 1 base to trimming and J lost 5 bases, with 8 bases between them.

The chain uses TRBV7-2 and TRBJ1-2; maybe TRBD1 (6 bases). The CDR3 contains 15 residues. Germline lookup yields CDR1 SGHTA and CDR2 FQGNSA. V lost 1 base and J 2 bases, leaving 11 bases between the germline ends. CDR3 protein: CASSLVLGTNYGYTF. In nucleotides, the CDR3 is TGTGCCAGCAGCTTAGTCTTAGGGACAAACTATGGCTACACCTTC. The whole variable domain, filled in from reference TRBV7-2 and TRBJ1-2, reads GAGVSQSPSNKVTEKGKDVELRCDPISGHTALYWYRQSLGQGLEFLIYFQGNSAPDKSGLPSDRFSAERTGGSVSTLTIQRTQQEDSAVYLCASSLVLGTNYGYTFGSGTRLTVV.

This clone came up once. The chain has TRBV30 and TRBJ1-5; D remains unclear. Germline V lookup: CDR1 GTSNPN, CDR2 SVGIG (reference sequence). The CDR3 sequence is 13 residues long. V shed 2 bases and J shed 2 bases, with 7 bases lying between them. The CDR3 here is CAWSWQGNQPQHF. For the CDR3, the DNA is TGTGCCTGGAGTTGGCAGGGCAATCAGCCCCAGCATTTT.

This clone turned up a few times. The genes are TRBV28 and TRBJ1-5; D possibly corresponds to TRBD1 (5 bases). Trimming removed 4 bases at V and 7 bases at J, with 17 bases between. CDR1 and CDR2 (germline): MDHEN, SYDVKM. The CDR3 is 15 amino acids. The CDR3 loop reads CASSSRMGLYQPQHF. CDR3 nucleotide sequence: TGTGCCAGCAGTTCCCGAATGGGGCTATACCAGCCCCAGCATTTT.

The chain employs TRBV10-3 and TRBJ2-1; no definite D call. Trimming cost V 10 bases and J 6 bases, with 13 bases left between them. Germline CDR1 and CDR2: ENHRY and SYGVKD. The CDR3 contains 12 residues. CDR3 sequence (DNA): TGTGCCAGCCAGGCGTCGAGCAATGAGCAGTTCTTC. Protein sequence: CASQASSNEQFF.

The chain is built from TRBV2 and TRBJ2-2, with D possibly TRBD1 on 5 matching bases. The germline CDR1 and CDR2 sequences are SNHLY and FYNNEI. V lost 10 bases and J 0 bases, leaving 9 bases between the germline ends. This CDR3 has 13 amino acids. The CDR3 here is CATKTANTGELFF. The DNA for the CDR3 is TGTGCCACCAAGACAGCGAACACCGGGGAGCTGTTTTTT.

The V call is TRBV3-1 (or the pseudogene TRBV3-2), the J call TRBJ2-7; TRBD2 aligns across 9 bases. Germline V lookup: CDR1 LGHDT, CDR2 YNNKEL (reference sequence). Germline trimming cut 3 bases from V and 2 bases from J; bases unmatched to any gene: 5. The CDR3 runs 15 residues. The chain's CDR3 is CASSHRAGGTYEQYF. In nucleotides, the CDR3 is TGTGCCAGCAGCCATCGGGCGGGAGGGACCTACGAGCAGTACTTC.

The rearrangement uses TRBV3-1 (or the pseudogene TRBV3-2) and TRBJ1-2; TRBD1 agrees at 7 bases. The trim removed 6 bases at V and 14 bases at J, leaving 15 bases unmatched. Germline CDR1 reads LGHDT; CDR2 reads YNNKEL (reference sequence). This CDR3 region has 13 residues. The CDR3 loop is CASRTGAHTRCTF. The DNA of the CDR3 is TGTGCCAGCAGAACAGGGGCTCATACCCGGTGTACCTTC.

The gene calls are TRBV5-1 and TRBJ2-1; 9 bases line up with TRBD2. CDR1 and CDR2 (germline): SGHRS, YFSETQ. Trimming took 4 bases from V and 4 from J; bases not matched to a gene: 6. This CDR3 is built from 15 residues. CDR3: CASSLQAGGYNEQFF. DNA of the CDR3: TGCGCCAGCAGCCTACAAGCGGGGGGATACAATGAGCAGTTCTTC.

The chain has TRBV30 and TRBJ1-6; D not certain. Deletions cut 4 bases from V and 2 bases from J, with 15 bases between. CDR1 and CDR2 (germline): GTSNPN, SVGIG (reference sequence). The CDR3 has 16 amino acids. The DNA of the CDR3 is TGTGCCTGGAACCGTCCGGCGGCCCCCTATAATTCACCCCTCCACTTT. Protein: CAWNRPAAPYNSPLHF.